These 10 T cell receptor beta chains originate from one sample sequenced in a study of control samples from healthy donors and cancer patients. TCRdb keeps only in-frame clones here, not all; method: immunoSEQ multiplex PCR. This table has 160,000 or so clones, 93% appearing once. The material sequenced was blood. The receptor source for this set is a middle-aged man in good health.

The gene calls are TRBV12-5 and TRBJ2-7, with a possible D match to TRBD1 (6 bases). Germline values: CDR1 LGHNT, CDR2 FRNRAP. Trimming stripped 7 bases from V and 3 bases from J, with 10 bases between. The CDR3 spans 12 residues. The CDR3 DNA follows: TGTGCTAGTGCCCTGGGACACTACGAGCAGTACTTC. Its translation: CASALGHYEQYF.

This clone was counted once. The chain carries TRBV2 and TRBJ1-5; maybe TRBD1 (5 bases). CDR1 SNHLY and CDR2 FYNNEI come from the germline V gene. Trimming left V 4 bases short and J 2 bases short, with 12 bases between. This CDR3 region has 15 residues. In DNA form, the CDR3 reads TGTGCCAGCAGTGGAGGACGGGGGGGCAATCAGCCCCAGCATTTT. This translates into CASSGGRGGNQPQHF.

The V and J genes are TRBV10-1 and TRBJ2-7, with TRBD2 matching over 8 bases. This CDR3 spans 16 amino acids. CDR1 WNHNN and CDR2 SYGVQD come from the germline V gene (reference sequence). The J segment lost 4 bases and the V segment lost 3 bases, leaving 11 bases of the junction unmatched. The CDR3 here is CASSDSSGSISYEQYF. CDR3 DNA: TGCGCCAGCAGTGATTCCAGCGGGAGTATAAGTTACGAGCAGTACTTC.

This clone was recorded once. J is TRBJ1-1 and V is TRBV9; tentatively, D is TRBD1 (5 bases). Trimming shortened V by 1 base and J by 2 bases, and 9 bases separated the two germline ends. This CDR3 comprises 14 residues. Germline V gives CDR1 SGDLS, CDR2 YYNGEE. CDR3 in amino acids: CASSVIGDNTEAFF. The CDR3 DNA reads TGTGCCAGCAGCGTAATTGGGGACAACACTGAAGCTTTCTTT.

The V gene is TRBV6-1, the J gene TRBJ2-1; 10 bases match TRBD2. This CDR3 has 13 amino acids. Unmatched junction bases numbered 2, after V lost 4 bases and J lost 8 bases. Germline V lookup: CDR1 MNHNS, CDR2 SASEGT. The CDR3 DNA sequence: TGTGCCAGCAGTGCCGGGACTAGCGATGAGCAGTTCTTC. Its translation is CASSAGTSDEQFF.

V usage is TRBV10-3 and J usage is TRBJ2-1, with 7 bases matching TRBD2. This CDR3 comprises 16 residues. Losses at the gene ends were 4 bases for V and 7 bases for J; bases not matched to a gene: 13. The V gene's germline CDR1 is ENHRY and CDR2 SYGVKD. The CDR3, as DNA: TGTGCCATCAGTGTGTCTAGCGGTCCCTTGCGGAATGAGCAGTTCTTC. Translated, it gives CAISVSSGPLRNEQFF.

This clone appeared a few times. The genes are TRBV15 and TRBJ2-5; 8 bases agree with TRBD1. The germline V gene encodes CDR1 LNHNV and CDR2 YYDKDF (reference sequence). CDR3 length equals 14 residues. V lost 5 bases and J lost 5; bases outside the gene matches: 7. CDR3 residues: CATSDRGGSETQYF. For the CDR3, the DNA is TGTGCCACCAGCGACAGGGGCGGGTCGGAGACCCAGTACTTC.

The J gene is TRBJ1-5, the V gene TRBV3-1 (or the pseudogene TRBV3-2); 10 nucleotides line up with TRBD1. The germline CDR1 and CDR2 sequences are LGHDT and YNNKEL (reference sequence). This CDR3 is built from 15 residues. V trimming: 1 base; J trimming: 5 bases; junction bases outside the gene matches: 2. This chain's CDR3 is CASSQGDRGDQPQHF. The DNA for the CDR3 is TGTGCCAGCAGCCAAGGGGACAGGGGTGATCAGCCCCAGCATTTT.

The chain uses TRBV30 and TRBJ1-1; D is ambiguous. This CDR3 has 13 amino acids. Trimming stripped 1 base from V and 1 base from J, with 7 bases between. Per germline, CDR1 GTSNPN and CDR2 SVGIG (reference sequence). CDR3 residues: CAWSAFANTEAFF. CDR3 DNA: TGTGCCTGGAGTGCATTCGCGAACACTGAAGCTTTCTTT.

J is TRBJ2-1 and V is TRBV24-1; TRBD2 matches at 11 bases. The length of the CDR3 is 16 residues. V was pared by 3 bases and J by 7 bases, with 7 bases of the junction left unmatched. Germline V gene data show CDR1 as KGHDR and CDR2 as SFDVKD. Here the CDR3 reads CATSDNTSGGRNEQFF. The CDR3 DNA is TGTGCCACCAGTGATAACACTAGCGGGGGAAGGAATGAGCAGTTCTTC.